This TCR beta chain stems from a study of blood T cell repertoires in COVID-19. Study in general: T cells, B-cell-depleted T cells, or PBMCs provided the cDNA or gDNA that served as material.

Trimming took 4 bases from V and 1 from J; bases not matched to a gene: 8. The CDR3 is made up of 17 amino acids. CDR1 and CDR2 (germline): SGDLS, YYNGEE. In the original workflow: Scientists estimated how many nucleated cells there were by amplifying reference gene primers. The protocol was immunoSEQ multiplex PCR, while the TCRdb copy is restricted to in-frame clones and leaves out a portion. D and trimming were read from the DNA, whereas the V and J calls and clone size are those reported in that table. This table holds about 440,000 clones, 87% found once. This clone was seen a single time. The sequencing sample was made of PBMCs or T cells enriched from blood (not recorded which). The chain joins TRBV9 to TRBJ2-2; 9 nucleotides agree with TRBD1. The receptor comes from a young woman with acute COVID-19. The DNA of the CDR3 is TGTGCCAGCAGCTCACTGAGGGGACAGGGGAACACCGGGGAGCTGTTTTTT. Residues: CASSSLRGQGNTGELFF.